This passage covers 19 T cell receptor beta chains from one sample sequenced in a study of CD8 T cells in Susac syndrome. When the RNA was reverse transcribed, random hexamers were used with an input of 0.5 to 1 ug. TCRdb reprocessed the immunoSEQ multiplex PCR reads with MiXCR, giving one entry per CDR3 protein. The sample holds over 130,000 distinct CDR3 sequences; roughly 95% are singletons and the top ten take 0.11%. The sequencing sample was made of CD4+ T cells from PBMCs. The receptors originated from a human donor with multiple sclerosis.

This chain links TRBV3-1 with TRBJ1-1, with D unresolved. V was clipped by 5 bases and J by 6 bases, with 13 bases between them. The CDR3 has 13 amino acids. Looked up from germline, CDR1 is LGHDT and CDR2 is YNNKEL (reference sequence). The CDR3 region has the DNA TGTGCCAGCAGCTCTTTGGGAAGGTCTGAAGCTTTCTTT. Residues: CASSSLGRSEAFF.

The rearrangement joins TRBV20-1 to TRBJ2-7, with TRBD2 as a possible D gene (6 bases). Trimming took 6 bases from V and 7 from J, leaving 25 bases between them. The CDR3 loop spans 15 amino acids. Germline lookup yields CDR1 DFQATT and CDR2 SNEGSKA (reference sequence). CDR3 protein: CSAKALAVLSGEQYF. The CDR3 bases are TGCAGTGCCAAAGCATTAGCGGTCCTCAGCGGGGAGCAGTACTTC.

The chain is built from TRBV2 and TRBJ1-6, with 8 bases matching TRBD1. V lost 7 bases and J lost 9; bases outside the gene matches: 14. CDR1 and CDR2 (germline): SNHLY, FYNNEI. The CDR3 has 16 amino acids. The CDR3 reads CASNHGTGTGSSPLHF. DNA for the CDR3: TGTGCCAGCAACCACGGCACCGGGACAGGCTCTTCACCCCTCCACTTT.

This clonotype was recorded once. V is TRBV7-2 and J is TRBJ2-4; D remains ambiguous. Germline V gene sequence: CDR1 SGHTA, CDR2 FQGNSA. The CDR3 loop spans 14 amino acids. The V gene lost 1 base and the J gene lost 8 bases, with 12 bases spanning the gap. The CDR3 nucleotides are TGTGCCAGCAGCTTAGATAATAGTGTGGACATTCAGTACTTC. This sequence encodes CASSLDNSVDIQYF.

This chain uses TRBV15 with TRBJ1-6, with 8 bases aligning to TRBD1. The CDR3 extends over 17 amino acids. CDR1 is LNHNV and CDR2 is YYDKDF in the germline V gene (reference sequence). The trim removed 1 base at V and 6 bases at J, leaving 8 bases unmatched. CDR3 residues: CATSRAGRGLGNSPLHF. DNA of the CDR3: TGTGCCACCAGCAGAGCCGGCAGGGGGCTTGGTAATTCACCCCTCCACTTT.

The chain combines TRBV6-2 or TRBV6-3 with TRBJ2-1; unclear D gene. The CDR3 spans 15 residues. The V end lost 4 bases, the J end lost 7 bases, and 17 bases lay between the germline ends. CDR1 and CDR2 (germline): MNHEY, SVGEGT. The CDR3 loop is CASSSTALTLNEQFF. The DNA for the CDR3 is TGTGCCAGCAGTTCCACGGCCCTAACATTAAATGAGCAGTTCTTC.

The chain combines TRBV10-3 with TRBJ2-5; TRBD2 matches at 14 bases. There are 18 residues in the CDR3. CDR1 ENHRY and CDR2 SYGVKD come from the germline V gene. Losses at the gene ends were 11 bases for V and 4 bases for J; bases not matched to a gene: 18. The CDR3 is CAAASGTSGSWGGETQYF. As DNA, the CDR3 is TGTGCCGCCGCGTCCGGGACTAGCGGGAGTTGGGGGGGAGAGACCCAGTACTTC.

This rearrangement joins TRBV6-2 or TRBV6-3 to TRBJ1-1; no definite D call. Trimming removed 0 bases at V and 11 bases at J, with 10 bases between. CDR1 and CDR2 from the germline V gene are MNHEY and SVGEGT. CDR3 length: 12 residues. CDR3 in amino acids: CASSYSWGAAFF. CDR3 bases: TGTGCCAGCAGTTACTCTTGGGGTGCGGCTTTCTTT.

The rearrangement uses TRBV21-1 and TRBJ2-1; TRBD1 is taken as the D call from the table, unchecked against the DNA. TRBV21-1 is listed as a pseudogene. The CDR3 totals 17 residues. Here the CDR3 DNA reads TGTGCCAGCAGCAGAGGAACGGGGGGTCACTCCTACAATGAGCAGTTCTTC. It translates to CASSRGTGGHSYNEQFF.

This clonotype was seen a single time. The gene calls are TRBV7-2 and TRBJ1-5; no definite D call. Per germline, CDR1 SGHTA and CDR2 FQGNSA. Trimming took off 1 base at V and 7 bases at J, with 14 bases between the two ends. This CDR3 is 15 amino acids long. Here the CDR3 reads CASSLERGVQQPQHF. CDR3 sequence (DNA): TGTGCCAGCAGCTTAGAACGGGGTGTCCAGCAGCCCCAGCATTTT.

The V and J genes are TRBV20-1 and TRBJ2-3; D may be TRBD2 (7 bases). The length of the CDR3 is 14 residues. Trimming cost V 4 bases and J 4 bases, with 15 bases left between them. The germline CDR1 and CDR2 sequences are DFQATT and SNEGSKA (reference sequence). CDR3 loop: CSATPWGGPDTQYF. The CDR3 bases are TGCAGTGCTACGCCCTGGGGGGGCCCAGATACGCAGTATTTT.

The gene calls are TRBV19 and TRBJ2-1; D is undetermined. The CDR3 is 13 residues long. V lost 5 bases to trimming and J lost 7 bases, with 12 bases between them. CDR1 LNHDA and CDR2 SQIVND come from the germline V gene (reference sequence). The CDR3: CASSRPNGNEQFF. CDR3 nucleotide sequence: TGTGCCAGTAGTCGCCCTAACGGGAATGAGCAGTTCTTC.

The CDR3 nucleotides are TGTGCCAGCAGTACATCGGGAGGGTTCTACAATGAGCAGTTCTTC. Protein product: CASSTSGGFYNEQFF. The V and J genes are TRBV6-5 and TRBJ2-1; 8 bases align to TRBD2. J gave up 3 bases and V 5 bases, and 6 bases lay outside the gene matches. Germline-derived CDR1 and CDR2 are MNHEY and SVGAGI. The CDR3 consists of 15 residues.

This clonotype has just one count. The chain has TRBV20-1 and TRBJ2-7; D unclear. The CDR3 is made up of 14 amino acids. The germline V gene encodes CDR1 DFQATT and CDR2 SNEGSKA (reference sequence). V was clipped by 4 bases and J by 4 bases, with 17 bases between them. The CDR3 region is CSATVGTTPYEQYF. The CDR3 DNA reads as TGCAGTGCTACTGTAGGAACCACCCCGTACGAGCAGTACTTC.

J is TRBJ2-2 and V is TRBV2; D possibly corresponds to TRBD2 (5 bases). From germline, CDR1 is SNHLY and CDR2 FYNNEI. The CDR3 totals 15 residues. Trimming pared 2 bases from V and 6 bases from J, leaving 13 bases between. The CDR3 DNA sequence: TGTGCCAGCAGTGAACTTACTAGTATAGCCGGGGAGCTGTTTTTT. This translates into CASSELTSIAGELFF.

The chain combines TRBV10-3 with TRBJ2-2; no definite D call. In germline, CDR1 is ENHRY, CDR2 SYGVKD. V lost 4 bases to trimming and J lost 3 bases, with 6 bases between them. The CDR3 totals 13 residues. This chain's CDR3 is CAISGKYTGELFF. CDR3 DNA sequence: TGTGCCATCAGTGGGAAGTACACCGGGGAGCTGTTTTTT.

V is TRBV25-1 and J is TRBJ2-3; D is possibly TRBD1 or TRBD2 (5 bases each). The CDR3 is 15 residues long. CDR1 MGHDK and CDR2 SYGVNS come from the germline V gene. Trimming cost V 7 bases and J 6 bases, with 20 bases left between them. The CDR3 reads CASKGPGPALDTQYF. CDR3 coding DNA: TGTGCCAGCAAAGGACCGGGACCCGCTTTGGATACGCAGTATTTT.

V and J are TRBV29-1 and TRBJ2-5, with TRBD1 as a possible D gene (6 bases). Germline V gene lookup returns CDR1 SQVTM and CDR2 ANQGSEA. V was shortened by 6 bases and J by 6 bases, with 17 bases between the two germline ends. This CDR3 region has 13 residues. CDR3 bases: TGCAGCGTGAGGACAGTCCTTTCGAAGACCCAGTACTTC. Amino acids: CSVRTVLSKTQYF.

CDR3 DNA sequence: TGTGCCAGCGAATATAACACTGAAGCTTTCTTT. Protein: CASEYNTEAFF. The J gene is TRBJ1-1, the V gene TRBV3-1; D remains ambiguous. Trimming took off 8 bases at V and 2 bases at J, with 6 bases between the two ends. CDR3 length equals 11 residues. CDR1 and CDR2 from the germline V gene are LGHDT and YNNKEL (reference sequence).